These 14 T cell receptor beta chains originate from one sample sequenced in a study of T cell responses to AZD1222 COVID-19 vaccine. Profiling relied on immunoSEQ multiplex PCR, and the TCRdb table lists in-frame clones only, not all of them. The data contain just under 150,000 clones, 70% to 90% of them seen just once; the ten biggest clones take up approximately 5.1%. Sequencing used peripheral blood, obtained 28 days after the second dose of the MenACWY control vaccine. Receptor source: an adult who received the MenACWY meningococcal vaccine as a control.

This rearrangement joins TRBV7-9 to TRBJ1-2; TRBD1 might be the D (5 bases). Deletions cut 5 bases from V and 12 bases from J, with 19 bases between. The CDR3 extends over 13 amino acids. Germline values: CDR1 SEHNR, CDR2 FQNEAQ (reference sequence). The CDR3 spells CASSPPRWGSHTF. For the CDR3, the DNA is TGTGCCAGCAGCCCTCCTCGGTGGGGGAGCCACACCTTC.

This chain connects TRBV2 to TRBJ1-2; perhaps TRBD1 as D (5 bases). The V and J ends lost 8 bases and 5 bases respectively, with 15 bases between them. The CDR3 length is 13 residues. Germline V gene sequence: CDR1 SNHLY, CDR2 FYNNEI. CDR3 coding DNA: TGTGCCAGCCGGGCGGAAGGACAATATGGCTACACCTTC. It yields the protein CASRAEGQYGYTF.

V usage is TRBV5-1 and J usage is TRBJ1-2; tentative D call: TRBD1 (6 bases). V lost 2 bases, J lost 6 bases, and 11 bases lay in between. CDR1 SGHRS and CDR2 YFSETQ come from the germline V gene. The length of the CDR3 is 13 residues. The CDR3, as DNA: TGCGCCAGCAGCTTACAGGGAATGGATGGCTACACCTTC. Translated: CASSLQGMDGYTF.

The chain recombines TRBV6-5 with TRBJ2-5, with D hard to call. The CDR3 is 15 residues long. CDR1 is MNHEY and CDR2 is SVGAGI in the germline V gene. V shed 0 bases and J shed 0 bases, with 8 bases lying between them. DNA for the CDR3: TGTGCCAGCAGTTACTCGATCCAGGACCAAGAGACCCAGTACTTC. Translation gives CASSYSIQDQETQYF.

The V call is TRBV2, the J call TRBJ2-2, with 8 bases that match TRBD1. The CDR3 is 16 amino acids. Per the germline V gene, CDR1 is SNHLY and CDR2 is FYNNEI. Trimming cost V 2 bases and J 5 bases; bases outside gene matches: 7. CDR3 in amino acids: CASSESQGARTGELFF. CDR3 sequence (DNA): TGTGCCAGCAGTGAAAGCCAGGGGGCGCGAACCGGGGAGCTGTTTTTT. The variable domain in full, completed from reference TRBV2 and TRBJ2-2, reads EPEVTQTPSHQVTQMGQEVILRCVPISNHLYFYWYRQILGQKVEFLVSFYNNEISEKSEIFDDQFSVERPDGSNFTLKIRSTKLEDSAMYFCASSESQGARTGELFFGEGSRLTVL.

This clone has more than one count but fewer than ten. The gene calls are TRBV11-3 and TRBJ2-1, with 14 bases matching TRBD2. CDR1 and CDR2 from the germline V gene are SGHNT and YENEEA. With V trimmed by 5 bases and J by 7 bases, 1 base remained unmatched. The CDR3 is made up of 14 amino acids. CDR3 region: CASSRLAGGNEQFF. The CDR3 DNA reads TGTGCCAGCAGCCGACTAGCGGGAGGGAATGAGCAGTTCTTC.

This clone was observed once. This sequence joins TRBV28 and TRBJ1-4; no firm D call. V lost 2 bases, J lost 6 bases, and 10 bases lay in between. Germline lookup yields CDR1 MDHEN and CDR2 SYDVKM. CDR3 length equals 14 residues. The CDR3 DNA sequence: TGTGCCAGCAGTTTAGCTCAGGCGCATGAAAAACTGTTTTTT. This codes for CASSLAQAHEKLFF.

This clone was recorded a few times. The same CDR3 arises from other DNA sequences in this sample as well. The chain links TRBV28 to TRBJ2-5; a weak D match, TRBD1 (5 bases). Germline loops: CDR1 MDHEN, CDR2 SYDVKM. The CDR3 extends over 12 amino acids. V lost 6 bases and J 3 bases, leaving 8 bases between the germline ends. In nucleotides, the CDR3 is TGTGCCAGCAGAGCAGGGAAAGAGACCCAGTACTTC. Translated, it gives CASRAGKETQYF.

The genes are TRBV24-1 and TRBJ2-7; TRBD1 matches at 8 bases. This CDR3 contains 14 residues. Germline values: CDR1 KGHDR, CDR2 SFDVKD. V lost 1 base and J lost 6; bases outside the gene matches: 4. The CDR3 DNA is TGTGCCACCAGTGATTTAGGGACAGGTTCCGAGCAGTACTTC. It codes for CATSDLGTGSEQYF.

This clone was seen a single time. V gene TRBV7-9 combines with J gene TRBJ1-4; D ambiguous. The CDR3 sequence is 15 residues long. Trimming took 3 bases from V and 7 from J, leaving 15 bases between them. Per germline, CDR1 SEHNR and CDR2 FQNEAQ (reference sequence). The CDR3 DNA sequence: TGTGCCAGCAGCTTTGAGGGAAGGAAGAGTGAAAAACTGTTTTTT. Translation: CASSFEGRKSEKLFF.

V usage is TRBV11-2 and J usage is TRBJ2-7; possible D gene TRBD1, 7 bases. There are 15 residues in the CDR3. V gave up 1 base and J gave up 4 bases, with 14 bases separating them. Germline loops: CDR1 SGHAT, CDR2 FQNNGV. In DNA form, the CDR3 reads TGTGCCAGCAGCTTAGCGTTGTCAGGGGGGTACGAGCAGTACTTC. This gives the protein CASSLALSGGYEQYF.

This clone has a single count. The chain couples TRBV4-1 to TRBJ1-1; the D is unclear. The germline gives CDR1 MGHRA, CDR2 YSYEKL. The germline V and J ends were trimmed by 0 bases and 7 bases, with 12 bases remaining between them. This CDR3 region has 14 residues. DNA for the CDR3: TGCGCCAGCAGCCAAGAAAGCGGAGACGTTGAAGCTTTCTTT. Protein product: CASSQESGDVEAFF.

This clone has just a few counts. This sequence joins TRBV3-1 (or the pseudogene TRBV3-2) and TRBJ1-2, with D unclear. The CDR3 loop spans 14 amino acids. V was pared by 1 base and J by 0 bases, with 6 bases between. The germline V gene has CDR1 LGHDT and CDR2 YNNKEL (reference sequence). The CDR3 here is CASSQAGANYGYTF. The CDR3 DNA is TGTGCCAGCAGCCAAGCCGGCGCTAACTATGGCTACACCTTC.

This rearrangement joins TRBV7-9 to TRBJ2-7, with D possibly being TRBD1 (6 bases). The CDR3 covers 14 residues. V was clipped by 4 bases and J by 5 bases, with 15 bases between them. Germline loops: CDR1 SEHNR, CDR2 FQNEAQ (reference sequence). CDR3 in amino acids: CASSSTDRTHEQYF. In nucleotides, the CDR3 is TGTGCCAGCAGCTCCACCGACAGGACCCACGAGCAGTACTTC.